The next 30 T cell receptor beta chains were all read from a single sample in a study of cytomegalovirus exposure and HLA in healthy donors. Amplification used 60 Vbeta primers and 13 Jbeta primers. This table comes from immunoSEQ multiplex PCR, and its TCRdb copy is limited to in-frame clones, with some not included. The repertoire consists of roughly 150,000 clones, with 85% occurring once and the leading ten covering 1%. The specimen sequenced was PBMCs. The receptors shown here come from a boy younger than 10 in good health and CMV-seronegative.

Details on this clone: One end of the junction varies from germline; a read error may be responsible. The chain links TRBV7-7 to TRBJ2-5, with 8 bases aligning to TRBD1. The CDR3 covers 15 residues. CDR1 and CDR2 from the germline V gene are SSHAT and FNYEAQ (reference sequence). The CDR3 is CASSPLSGGAETQYF. CDR3 DNA: TGTGCTAGCAGCCCACTTTCAGGGGGCGCAGAGACCCAGTACTTC.

CDR3: CASSPRTGGPVDTQYF. The DNA for the CDR3 is TGTGCCAGCAGCCCCCGGACGGGGGGCCCTGTAGATACGCAGTATTTT. The V gene is TRBV9, the J gene TRBJ2-3; D might be TRBD2 (7 bases). This CDR3 is 16 amino acids long. V was clipped by 4 bases and J by 5 bases, with 20 bases between them. CDR1 and CDR2 from the germline V gene are SGDLS and YYNGEE.

The CDR3 DNA follows: TGTGCCAGCAGCTTAGATTCGCCGGGCTACAATGAGCAGTTCTTC. Residues: CASSLDSPGYNEQFF. The genes are TRBV5-5 and TRBJ2-1; D not certain. With 2 bases removed from V and 3 bases from J, the gap between germline ends came to 12 bases. Germline assignment: CDR1 SGHKS and CDR2 YYEKEE (reference sequence). The CDR3 loop spans 15 amino acids.

This chain connects TRBV20-1 to TRBJ2-7; D is unclear. The CDR3 runs 11 residues. V dropped 5 bases and J dropped 1 base, with 6 bases sitting between them. Germline V CDR1 and CDR2: DFQATT, SNEGSKA (reference sequence). The CDR3, as DNA: TGCAGTGCTCGTGTGTCCTACGAGCAGTACTTC. It yields the protein CSARVSYEQYF.

There are a few counts of this clone. The V and J genes are TRBV2 and TRBJ2-2, with TRBD1 matching over 9 bases. V lost 11 bases and J lost 4; bases outside the gene matches: 14. The CDR3 length is 16 residues. Germline CDR1 is SNHLY and CDR2 is FYNNEI. CDR3 sequence (DNA): TGTGCCGCGACCGGGACAGGGAAGGTTTCCACCGGGGAGCTGTTTTTT. As protein: CAATGTGKVSTGELFF.

The V and J genes are TRBV14 and TRBJ2-2, with 7 bases that match TRBD1. J gave up 2 bases and V 4 bases, and 7 bases lay outside the gene matches. Germline V gene sequence: CDR1 SGHDN, CDR2 FVKESK. The CDR3 is 16 amino acids. The CDR3 bases are TGTGCCAGCAGCCGAACCGACAGGGTCAACACCGGGGAGCTGTTTTTT. Its protein is CASSRTDRVNTGELFF.

The chain carries TRBV5-5 and TRBJ2-7; 9 bases fit TRBD1. V lost 4 bases, J lost 6 bases, and 8 bases stayed unmatched. This CDR3 has 14 amino acids. Per germline, CDR1 SGHKS and CDR2 YYEKEE (reference sequence). CDR3 coding DNA: TGTGCCAGCAGCCAAGTAACAGGGGGCGGCGAGCAGTACGTC. The encoded protein is CASSQVTGGGEQYV.

The J gene is TRBJ1-2, the V gene TRBV7-9, with D hard to call. The V gene lost 0 bases and the J gene lost 6 bases, with 8 bases spanning the gap. Per the germline V gene, CDR1 is SEHNR and CDR2 is FQNEAQ (reference sequence). The CDR3 spans 13 residues. CDR3 in DNA: TGTGCCAGCAGCTTAGCGGCAGTCGATGGCTACACCTTC. This sequence encodes CASSLAAVDGYTF.

The rearrangement joins TRBV7-6 to TRBJ2-7, with TRBD2 matching 8 bases. The end of the DNA aligns better with TRBJ2-5, so the J call may be wrong. The CDR3 runs to 16 residues. Germline loops: CDR1 SGHVS, CDR2 FNYEAQ. CDR3 coding DNA: TGTGCCAGCAGCCTTCAGACTAGCGCCGACAGTGAGACCCAGTACTTC. As protein: CASSLQTSADSETQYF.

This clone has a handful of counts. This rearrangement joins TRBV10-3 to TRBJ1-1; 7 nucleotides align to TRBD1. Trimming took 6 bases from V and 0 from J; bases not matched to a gene: 4. This CDR3 region has 14 residues. Germline CDR1 is ENHRY and CDR2 is SYGVKD. This CDR3 reads CAIRPGGLNTEAFF. The CDR3 region has the DNA TGTGCCATCAGGCCAGGGGGGTTGAACACTGAAGCTTTCTTT.

This rearrangement joins TRBV25-1 to TRBJ2-1; 10 bases are a match to TRBD2. The CDR3 contains 18 residues. V lost 1 base, J lost 0 bases, and 6 bases stayed unmatched. The germline CDR1 and CDR2 sequences are MGHDK and SYGVNS. The CDR3 sequence is CASSEWTSGKSSYNEQFF. The DNA for the CDR3 is TGTGCCAGCAGTGAATGGACTAGCGGTAAAAGCTCCTACAATGAGCAGTTCTTC.

The chain couples TRBV19 to TRBJ2-4, with 7 bases matching TRBD1. V dropped 4 bases and J dropped 0; count of bases not matched to a gene: 3. CDR3 size: 15 residues. Germline CDR1 LNHDA, CDR2 SQIVND (reference sequence). CDR3 bases: TGTGCCAGTAGTAGGGACAGTCTAGCCAAAAACATTCAGTACTTC. Translating gives CASSRDSLAKNIQYF.

The rearrangement uses TRBV2 and TRBJ1-2; TRBD1 matches 8 bases. Germline values: CDR1 SNHLY, CDR2 FYNNEI. After removal of 7 bases from V and 4 bases from J, the junction contained 5 bases not matched to a gene. This CDR3 has 13 amino acids. CDR3 residues: CASTPGTGYGYTF. In nucleotides, the CDR3 is TGTGCCAGCACCCCCGGGACAGGCTATGGCTACACCTTC.

This clone appeared a single time. The genes are TRBV11-2 and TRBJ1-1; a weak D match, TRBD1 (5 bases). The CDR3 consists of 13 residues. In germline, CDR1 is SGHAT, CDR2 FQNNGV. V dropped 5 bases and J dropped 5 bases, with 12 bases sitting between them. The CDR3 is CASSVPGITEAFF. CDR3 DNA sequence: TGTGCCAGCAGCGTACCAGGGATAACTGAAGCTTTCTTT.

The chain couples TRBV2 to TRBJ1-1; 9 nucleotides align to TRBD1. The CDR3 spans 14 residues. The ends lost 8 bases at V and 7 bases at J; junction bases unmatched: 11. Germline CDR1 and CDR2: SNHLY and FYNNEI. DNA of the CDR3: TGTGCCAGCCGGGCGCTAACAGGGGGCCTTGAAGCTTTCTTT. It codes for CASRALTGGLEAFF.

This rearrangement joins TRBV5-1 to TRBJ1-4, with unresolved D. The CDR3 runs to 14 residues. V lost 4 bases, J lost 8 bases, and 15 bases lay in between. CDR1 and CDR2 (germline): SGHRS, YFSETQ. CDR3 DNA: TGCGCCAGCAGCCGCAACCGGGGAGAGGAAAAACTGTTTTTT. Its translation: CASSRNRGEEKLFF.

The gene calls are TRBV5-6 and TRBJ2-5, with D perhaps TRBD1 (5 bases). Germline CDR1 and CDR2: SGHDT and YYEEEE. V was shortened by 0 bases and J by 9 bases, with 12 bases between the two germline ends. CDR3 length: 13 residues. The CDR3 sequence is CASSLEVEGAQYF. Written as DNA, the CDR3 is TGTGCCAGCAGCTTGGAGGTCGAAGGGGCCCAGTACTTC.

In its sample, this clone was seen a few times. The V call is TRBV6-4, the J call TRBJ2-3; 12 bases are a match to TRBD2. Germline CDR1 and CDR2: MRHNA and SNTAGT. This CDR3 spans 16 amino acids. The J segment lost 4 bases and the V segment lost 0 bases, leaving 2 bases of the junction unmatched. CDR3 sequence reads: CASSDSTSGGADTQYF. The CDR3 DNA reads TGTGCCAGCAGTGACTCGACTAGCGGGGGTGCAGATACGCAGTATTTT.

The gene calls are TRBV5-1 and TRBJ2-2; TRBD2 matches 7 bases. V trimming: 1 base; J trimming: 0 bases; junction bases outside the gene matches: 3. The CDR3 is made up of 16 amino acids. In germline, CDR1 is SGHRS, CDR2 YFSETQ. Written as DNA, the CDR3 is TGCGCCAGCAGCTTGAGCGGGACGCCGAACACCGGGGAGCTGTTTTTT. It translates to CASSLSGTPNTGELFF.

The chain combines TRBV10-3 with TRBJ2-4; D is unresolved. CDR1 and CDR2 from the germline V gene are ENHRY and SYGVKD. The V and J ends lost 2 bases and 0 bases respectively, with 14 bases between them. The CDR3 has 17 amino acids. For the CDR3, the DNA is TGTGCCATCAGTGAGACAGAAGAACAACTAGCCAAAAACATTCAGTACTTC. Protein product: CAISETEEQLAKNIQYF.

This clone has a single count. Other DNA sequences from this sample encode an identical CDR3 as well. The gene calls are TRBV7-9 and TRBJ1-2; 8 bases match TRBD1. CDR1 is SEHNR, CDR2 FQNEAQ, per germline (reference sequence). V trimming: 5 bases; J trimming: 5 bases; junction bases outside the gene matches: 4. The CDR3 consists of 13 residues. The CDR3 sequence: CASSAQGGYGYTF. In DNA, the CDR3 is TGTGCCAGCAGCGCACAGGGGGGATATGGCTACACCTTC.

The rearrangement uses TRBV5-1 and TRBJ1-1; D gene ambiguous. CDR1 is SGHRS and CDR2 is YFSETQ in the germline V gene. The CDR3 covers 13 residues. V lost 3 bases, J lost 1 base, and 7 bases lay in between. CDR3 loop: CASSWAPNTEAFF. The CDR3 bases are TGCGCCAGCAGCTGGGCCCCGAACACTGAAGCTTTCTTT.

In this sample, this clone turned up once. J is TRBJ2-3 and V is TRBV9; TRBD2 aligns across 15 bases. The CDR3 is made up of 17 amino acids. Germline V gene lookup returns CDR1 SGDLS and CDR2 YYNGEE. Trimming removed 5 bases from V and 2 bases from J; junction bases left unmatched: 6. As DNA, the CDR3 is TGTGCCAGCAGTGGACTAGCGGGGGGGTACCACACAGATACGCAGTATTTT. The encoded protein is CASSGLAGGYHTDTQYF.

The chain uses TRBV6-1 and TRBJ1-5; 9 nucleotides align to TRBD1. Germline CDR1 reads MNHNS; CDR2 reads SASEGT. The CDR3 totals 17 residues. V was pared by 2 bases and J by 5 bases, with 10 bases of the junction left unmatched. Here the CDR3 DNA reads TGTGCCAGCAGTGAACGTCGGGGGACAGGGACCTATCAGCCCCAGCATTTT. Residues: CASSERRGTGTYQPQHF.

The chain links TRBV18 to TRBJ1-5, with 8 bases fitting TRBD1. The CDR3 contains 13 residues. With 10 bases clipped from V and 5 bases from J, the junction kept 7 bases outside the gene matches. Germline loops: CDR1 KGHSH, CDR2 LQKENI. The CDR3 region has the DNA TGTGCCACCCGACAGGGGATGGATCAGCCCCAGCATTTT. This gives the protein CATRQGMDQPQHF. The full variable domain, in which reference TRBV18 and TRBJ1-5 provide the parts outside the CDR3, is NAGVMQNPRHLVRRRGQEARLRCSPMKGHSHVYWYRQLPEEGLKFMVYLQKENIIDESGMPKERFSAEFPKEGPSILRIQQVVRGDSAAYFCATRQGMDQPQHFGDGTRLSIL.

The chain links TRBV7-9 to TRBJ2-7, with 7 bases fitting TRBD2. Germline V gives CDR1 SEHNR, CDR2 FQNEAQ (reference sequence). Unmatched junction bases numbered 6, after V lost 0 bases and J lost 4 bases. This CDR3 spans 15 amino acids. The CDR3 sequence is CASSLAGQGGYEQYF. CDR3 sequence (DNA): TGTGCCAGCAGCTTAGCTGGTCAGGGAGGGTACGAGCAGTACTTC.

This rearrangement joins TRBV6-4 to TRBJ2-3, with 12 positions matching TRBD1. Germline CDR1 is MRHNA and CDR2 is SNTAGT. V dropped 5 bases and J dropped 5; count of bases not matched to a gene: 5. This CDR3 is 15 amino acids long. The CDR3 DNA reads as TGTGCCAGCAGTCCGGGACAGGGGGCGTTAGATACGCAGTATTTT. It specifies CASSPGQGALDTQYF.

The genes are TRBV15 and TRBJ1-5; TRBD1 agrees at 7 bases. This CDR3 is built from 16 residues. V lost 3 bases to trimming and J lost 5 bases; unmatched junction nucleotides: 10. In germline, CDR1 is LNHNV, CDR2 YYDKDF (reference sequence). The CDR3: CATSRGRTGMDQPQHF. The CDR3 DNA reads TGTGCCACCAGCAGGGGAAGGACAGGTATGGATCAGCCCCAGCATTTT.

The sample holds a few counts of this clone. The rearrangement links TRBV6-5 to TRBJ1-2; D call uncertain. The CDR3 sequence is 13 residues long. Trimming shortened V by 5 bases and J by 7 bases, and 14 bases separated the two germline ends. From germline, CDR1 is MNHEY and CDR2 SVGAGI. CDR3 sequence reads: CASSPVVQSGYTF. CDR3 sequence (DNA): TGTGCCAGCAGTCCGGTCGTACAGTCTGGCTACACCTTC.

The V and J genes are TRBV4-2 and TRBJ2-3; 7 bases are shared with TRBD2. With 2 bases clipped from V and 3 bases from J, the junction kept 11 bases outside the gene matches. Germline V gives CDR1 LGHNA, CDR2 YNFKEQ. There are 17 residues in the CDR3. The CDR3 is CASSQRGWREITDTQYF. The CDR3, as DNA: TGTGCCAGCAGCCAAAGGGGCTGGCGGGAGATAACAGATACGCAGTATTTT.